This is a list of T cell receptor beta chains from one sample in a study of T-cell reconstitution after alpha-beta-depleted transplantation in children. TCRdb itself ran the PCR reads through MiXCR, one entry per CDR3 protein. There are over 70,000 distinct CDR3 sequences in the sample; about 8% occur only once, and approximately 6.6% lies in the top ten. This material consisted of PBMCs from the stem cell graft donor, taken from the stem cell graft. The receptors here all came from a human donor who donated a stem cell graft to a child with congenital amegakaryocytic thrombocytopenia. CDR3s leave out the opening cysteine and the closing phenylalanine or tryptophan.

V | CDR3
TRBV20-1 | SARVPSYNEQF
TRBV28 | ASSFPYTEAF
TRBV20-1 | SAGQSRETQY
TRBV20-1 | SARDTGGKFNYGYT
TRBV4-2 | ASSQEWTSTDTQY
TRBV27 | ASSPKQGGGEMNTEAF
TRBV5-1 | ASSLQFTNTGELF
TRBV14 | ASSLVVGGLF
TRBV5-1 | ASSSGGGANYGYT
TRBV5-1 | ASSTTITQETQY
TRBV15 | ATSQLAGTDTQY
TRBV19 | ASRTQDRSSGYT
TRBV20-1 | SALSRGDEKLF
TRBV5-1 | ASSEGPAGNQPQH
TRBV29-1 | SVARDPNTGELF
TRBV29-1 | SVPGLAGSEQY
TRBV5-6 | ASSLVGWTDTQY
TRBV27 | ASSLGSTGGYT
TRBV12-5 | ASGLVSGTELYGYT
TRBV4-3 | ASSQDPAGVHHEQF
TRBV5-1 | ASSLVPGPNTEAF
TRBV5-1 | ASIGGPGTGELF
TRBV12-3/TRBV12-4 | ASRETGGGDTNEKLF
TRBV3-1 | ASSPLRGVARETQY
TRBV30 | AWSLKFGQRNSPLH
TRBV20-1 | SATRTSYEQY
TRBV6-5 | ASSYTTGTNYGYT
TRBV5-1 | ASSLGTGANYGYT
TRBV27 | ASSFLAASYEQY
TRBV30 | AWSGTGTSGGMEQF
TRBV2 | ASSEALPDSDSPLH
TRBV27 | ASSFAGGGTDTQY
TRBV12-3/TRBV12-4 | ASTSGTSIQSEQF
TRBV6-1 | ASSAYNNEQF
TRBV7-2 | ASSLEQGRQPQH
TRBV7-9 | ASSPRLSSYNEQF
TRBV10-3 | AISEGDRGGGTQY
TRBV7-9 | ASSLSREQY
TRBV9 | ASSLLSEAEAF
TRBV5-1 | ASRQGGSPNEQY
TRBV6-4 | ASSDRPGGTEAF
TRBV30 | AWSVLPGLSGNEQF
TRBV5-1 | ASSEGESPLH
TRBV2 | ASSLSGGPF
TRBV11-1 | ASSLGSWGAGQGSYEQY
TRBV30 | AWSKKQASYGYT
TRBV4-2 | ASSQEGTVLYEQY
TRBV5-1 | ASSPGTAGLSYNEQF
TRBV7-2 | ASSPIGVEQY
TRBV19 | ASSIGGDDNTGELF